The 12 T cell receptor beta chains listed next were all sequenced from one sample in a study of T cell repertoires in cytomegalovirus infection (dated by TCRdb to the late 2010s). The listed sequencing device is Illumina HiSeq 1500. TCRdb itself trimmed the public reads at Q25 with fastp, ran MiXCR and retained productive beta chains. One record per CDR3 amino acid sequence lists the most common genes and DNA. This sample comprises 200,000 or so distinct CDR3 sequences, 25% to 30% of them detected only once. The top ten clonotypes cover 30% to 35% of the sample. The sequenced sample consisted of PBMCs. These receptors all come from a human donor in good health (CMV status not recorded). Some clones in this sample may be carry-over from other donors' samples.

J is TRBJ2-1 and V is TRBV18; D may correspond to TRBD1 or TRBD2 (5 bases each). The CDR3 contains 15 residues. V was shortened by 3 bases and J by 0 bases, with 9 bases between the two germline ends. CDR1 is KGHSH, CDR2 LQKENI, per germline. The CDR3 region is CASSPGPSSYNEQFF. CDR3 nucleotide sequence: TGTGCCAGCTCACCGGGACCGAGCTCCTACAATGAGCAGTTCTTC.

The chain is built from TRBV29-1 and TRBJ1-1; 7 bases align to TRBD1. Germline assignment: CDR1 SQVTM and CDR2 ANQGSEA. V was pared by 5 bases and J by 6 bases, with 3 bases of the junction left unmatched. This CDR3 region has 11 residues. CDR3 in amino acids: CSVSDRAEAFF. In DNA form, the CDR3 reads TGCAGCGTTTCCGACAGGGCTGAAGCTTTCTTT.

This clonotype was found many times. This chain joins TRBV6-2 or TRBV6-3 and TRBJ2-7, with D perhaps assigned TRBD1 or TRBD2 (5 bases each). V was shortened by 4 bases and J by 7 bases, with 20 bases between the two germline ends. The CDR3 is 15 amino acids. Germline V gene lookup returns CDR1 MNHEY and CDR2 SVGEGT. Here the CDR3 reads CASSSRGEVIGEQYF. CDR3 DNA sequence: TGTGCCAGCAGTTCAAGAGGGGAAGTGATCGGAGAGCAGTACTTC.

This rearrangement joins TRBV5-1 to TRBJ1-1; tentatively, D is TRBD1 (6 bases). Trimming pared 2 bases from V and 1 base from J, leaving 12 bases between. Germline lookup yields CDR1 SGHRS and CDR2 YFSETQ. This CDR3 has 15 residues. CDR3 protein: CASSFFQGRNTEAFF. The CDR3 nucleotides read TGCGCCAGCAGCTTTTTCCAGGGGAGGAACACTGAAGCTTTCTTT.

The table lists this clonotype with a few counts. The chain employs TRBV29-1 and TRBJ1-1; the D gene is possibly TRBD1 (6 bases). CDR3 size: 12 residues. In germline, CDR1 is SQVTM, CDR2 ANQGSEA. Trimming removed 7 bases from V and 1 base from J, with 10 bases in between. The CDR3, as DNA: TGCAGCGCTCGGACAGCGAACACTGAAGCTTTCTTT. Translating it yields CSARTANTEAFF.

This clonotype was recorded only once. CDR3 DNA sequence: TGTGCCAGCAGCGAGGGACAGGGGTACGGGAACACTGAAGCTTTCTTT. This gives the protein CASSEGQGYGNTEAFF. The rearrangement links TRBV5-6 to TRBJ1-1; 10 nucleotides match TRBD1. V lost 4 bases, J lost 1 base, and 7 bases stayed unmatched. CDR3 length: 16 residues. Germline values: CDR1 SGHDT, CDR2 YYEEEE.

This clonotype came up many times. V gene TRBV7-2 combines with J gene TRBJ1-4; the D is unclear. Germline assignment: CDR1 SGHTA and CDR2 FQGNSA. This CDR3 contains 14 residues. Trimming removed 4 bases at V and 0 bases at J, with 6 bases between. As DNA, the CDR3 is TGTGCCAGCAGCTACGTAGCAACTAATGAAAAACTGTTTTTT. Its protein product is CASSYVATNEKLFF.

This clonotype was seen repeatedly, ten times or more. The chain combines TRBV20-1 with TRBJ2-3; 12 nucleotides match TRBD1. This CDR3 has 15 residues. Germline CDR1 is DFQATT and CDR2 is SNEGSKA (reference sequence). The V and J ends lost 3 bases and 4 bases, in that order; junction bases with no gene match: 5. CDR3: CSASPGTGGADTQYF. The CDR3 DNA reads TGCAGTGCTAGCCCCGGGACAGGGGGCGCAGATACGCAGTATTTT.

In its sample, this clonotype was seen many times. J is TRBJ1-2 and V is TRBV7-2; 9 bases match TRBD1. The CDR3 covers 16 residues. The trim removed 1 base at V and 7 bases at J, leaving 10 bases unmatched. Germline V lookup: CDR1 SGHTA, CDR2 FQGNSA. CDR3 DNA: TGTGCCAGCAGCTTAGAACCTTCGGACAGGGGCTCTGGCTACACCTTC. Translation: CASSLEPSDRGSGYTF.

This clonotype was observed a handful of times. CDR3 sequence: CASASPGARVYEQYF. The CDR3 DNA sequence: TGTGCCAGCGCTTCACCTGGGGCTAGAGTGTACGAGCAGTACTTC. The chain carries TRBV11-2 and TRBJ2-7, with D possibly being TRBD1 (5 bases). Germline V gives CDR1 SGHAT, CDR2 FQNNGV. The CDR3 spans 15 residues. V dropped 8 bases and J dropped 4 bases, with 21 bases sitting between them.

The CDR3 loop reads CASSGKGRGNDEQYF. The CDR3 bases are TGTGCCAGCAGCGGGAAGGGCAGGGGAAACGACGAGCAGTACTTC. The V gene is TRBV5-4, the J gene TRBJ2-7, with D perhaps TRBD1 (6 bases). Germline CDR1 and CDR2: SGHNT and YYREEE (reference sequence). The CDR3 loop spans 15 amino acids. Trimming pared 4 bases from V and 5 bases from J, leaving 19 bases between.

The chain uses TRBV7-9 and TRBJ1-4; tentative D call: TRBD1 (5 bases). The CDR3 runs 13 residues. Per the germline V gene, CDR1 is SEHNR and CDR2 is FQNEAQ (reference sequence). V lost 3 bases and J 8 bases, leaving 10 bases between the germline ends. CDR3 nucleotides: TGTGCCAGCAGCTTCCGGGACCAAGAAAAACTGTTTTTT. Translating it yields CASSFRDQEKLFF.